This TCR beta chain is drawn from a study of T cell responses to AZD1222 COVID-19 vaccine. This clone was counted once. V shed 2 bases and J shed 7 bases, with 15 bases lying between them. The CDR3 extends over 14 amino acids. CDR1 is SGHTA, CDR2 FQGNSA, per germline. Here immunoSEQ multiplex PCR was the method, and the copy in TCRdb shows in-frame clones only, minus some. Among fewer than 200,000 clones, 94% were seen once, and the ten largest hold 1.5% to 2%. The rearrangement uses TRBV7-2 and TRBJ2-7; a possible D gene is TRBD1 (5 bases). This receptor was identified in an adult who received the AZD1222 COVID-19 vaccine. Here the sequenced sample was peripheral blood, taken 28 days after the second AZD1222 dose. The CDR3 loop is CASSLMSQAGEQYF. The CDR3, as DNA: TGTGCCAGCAGCTTAATGAGTCAAGCAGGGGAGCAGTACTTC.